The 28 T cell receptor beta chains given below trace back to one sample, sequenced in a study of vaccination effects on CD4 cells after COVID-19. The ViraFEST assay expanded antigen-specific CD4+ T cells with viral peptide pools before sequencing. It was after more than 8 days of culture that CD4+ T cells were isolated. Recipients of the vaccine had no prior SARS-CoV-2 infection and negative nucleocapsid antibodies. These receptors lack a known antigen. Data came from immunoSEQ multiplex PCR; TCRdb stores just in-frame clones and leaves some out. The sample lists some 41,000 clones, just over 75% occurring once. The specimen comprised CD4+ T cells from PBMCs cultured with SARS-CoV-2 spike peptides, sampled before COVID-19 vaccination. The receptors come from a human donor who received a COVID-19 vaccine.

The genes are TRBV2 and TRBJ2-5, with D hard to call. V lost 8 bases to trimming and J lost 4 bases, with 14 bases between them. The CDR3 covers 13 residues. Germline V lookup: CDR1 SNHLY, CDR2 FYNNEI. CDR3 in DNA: TGTGCCAGCCATGTGGTCCCAGGAGAGACCCAGTACTTC. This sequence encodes CASHVVPGETQYF. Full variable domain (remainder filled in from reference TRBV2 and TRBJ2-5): EPEVTQTPSHQVTQMGQEVILRCVPISNHLYFYWYRQILGQKVEFLVSFYNNEISEKSEIFDDQFSVERPDGSNFTLKIRSTKLEDSAMYFCASHVVPGETQYFGPGTRLLVL.

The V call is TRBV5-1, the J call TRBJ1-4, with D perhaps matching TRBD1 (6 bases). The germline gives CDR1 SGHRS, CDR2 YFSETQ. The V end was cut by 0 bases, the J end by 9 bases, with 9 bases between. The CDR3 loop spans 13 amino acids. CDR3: CASSLDGTQKLFF. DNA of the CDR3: TGCGCCAGCAGCTTGGATGGGACACAAAAACTGTTTTTT.

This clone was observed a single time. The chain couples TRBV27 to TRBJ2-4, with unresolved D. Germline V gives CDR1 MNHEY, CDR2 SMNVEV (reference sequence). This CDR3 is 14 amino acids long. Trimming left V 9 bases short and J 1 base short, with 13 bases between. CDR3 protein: CASKSTVAKNIQYF. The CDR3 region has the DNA TGTGCCAGTAAGTCCACCGTGGCCAAAAACATTCAGTACTTC.

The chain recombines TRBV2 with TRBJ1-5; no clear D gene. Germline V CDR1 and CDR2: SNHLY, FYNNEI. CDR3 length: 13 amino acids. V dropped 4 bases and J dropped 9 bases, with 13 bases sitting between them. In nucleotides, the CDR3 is TGTGCCAGCAGTGCCCCCCCCGCTGGGCCCCAGCATTTT. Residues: CASSAPPAGPQHF. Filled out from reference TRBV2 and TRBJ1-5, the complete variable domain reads EPEVTQTPSHQVTQMGQEVILRCVPISNHLYFYWYRQILGQKVEFLVSFYNNEISEKSEIFDDQFSVERPDGSNFTLKIRSTKLEDSAMYFCASSAPPAGPQHFGDGTRLSIL.

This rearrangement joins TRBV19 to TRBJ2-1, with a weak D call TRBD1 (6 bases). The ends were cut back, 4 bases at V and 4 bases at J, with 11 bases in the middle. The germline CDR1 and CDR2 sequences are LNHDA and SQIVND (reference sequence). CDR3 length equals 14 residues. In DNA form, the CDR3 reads TGTGCCAGTAGTAGGGCAGGGGCGTACAATGAGCAGTTCTTC. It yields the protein CASSRAGAYNEQFF. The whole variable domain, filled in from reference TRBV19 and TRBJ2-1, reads DGGITQSPKYLFRKEGQNVTLSCEQNLNHDAMYWYRQDPGQGLRLIYYSQIVNDFQKGDIAEGYSVSREKKESFPLTVTSAQKNPTAFYLCASSRAGAYNEQFFGPGTRLTVL.

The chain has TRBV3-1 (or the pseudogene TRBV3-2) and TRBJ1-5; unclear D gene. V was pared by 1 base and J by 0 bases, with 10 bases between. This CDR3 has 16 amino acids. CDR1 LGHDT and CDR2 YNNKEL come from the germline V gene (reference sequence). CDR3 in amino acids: CASSQGDINSNQPQHF. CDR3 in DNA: TGTGCCAGCAGCCAAGGAGATATCAATAGCAATCAGCCCCAGCATTTT.

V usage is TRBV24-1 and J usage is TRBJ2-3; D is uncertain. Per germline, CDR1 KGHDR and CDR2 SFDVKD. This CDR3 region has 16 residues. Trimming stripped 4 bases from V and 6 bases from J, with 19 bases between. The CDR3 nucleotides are TGTGCCACCAGTGACCGCCGGGCCCCACAGATGGATACGCAGTATTTT. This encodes CATSDRRAPQMDTQYF.

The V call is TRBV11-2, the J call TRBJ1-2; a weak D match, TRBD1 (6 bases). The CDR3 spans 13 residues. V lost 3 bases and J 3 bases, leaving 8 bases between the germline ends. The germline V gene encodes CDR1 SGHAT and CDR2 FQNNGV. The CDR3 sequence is CASSFDRHYGYTF. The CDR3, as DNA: TGTGCCAGCAGCTTTGACAGGCACTATGGCTACACCTTC.

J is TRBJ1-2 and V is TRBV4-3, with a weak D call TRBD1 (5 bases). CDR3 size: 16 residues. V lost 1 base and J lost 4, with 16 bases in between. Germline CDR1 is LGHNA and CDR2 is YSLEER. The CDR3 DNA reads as TGCGCCAGCAGCCAAGGTGGCGGGGCGGATTTCTATGGCTACACCTTC. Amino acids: CASSQGGGADFYGYTF.

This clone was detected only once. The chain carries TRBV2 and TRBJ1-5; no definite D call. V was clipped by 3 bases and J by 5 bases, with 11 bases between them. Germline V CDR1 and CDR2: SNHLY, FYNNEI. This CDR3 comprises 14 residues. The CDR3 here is CASSDTTADQPQHF. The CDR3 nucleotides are TGTGCCAGCAGTGACACGACGGCAGATCAGCCCCAGCATTTT.

In DNA form, the CDR3 reads TGTGCCAGCTCACCCACGACAGGACGCAATCAGCCCCAGCATTTT. This translates into CASSPTTGRNQPQHF. The genes are TRBV18 and TRBJ1-5; D is possibly TRBD1 (6 bases). The CDR3 has 15 residues. Trimming removed 3 bases at V and 2 bases at J, with 11 bases between. Germline-derived CDR1 and CDR2 are KGHSH and LQKENI.

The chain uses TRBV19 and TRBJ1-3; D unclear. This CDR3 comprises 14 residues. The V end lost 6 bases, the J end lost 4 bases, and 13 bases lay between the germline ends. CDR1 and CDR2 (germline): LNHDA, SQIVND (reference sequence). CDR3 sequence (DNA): TGTGCCAGTAGGGACCGGGCAGGAGGAAACACCATATATTTT. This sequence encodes CASRDRAGGNTIYF.

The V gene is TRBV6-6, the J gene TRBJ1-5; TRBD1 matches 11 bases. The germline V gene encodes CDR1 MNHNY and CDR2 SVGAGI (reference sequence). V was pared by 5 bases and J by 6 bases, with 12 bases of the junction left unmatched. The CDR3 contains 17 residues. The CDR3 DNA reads TGTGCCAGCAGTCCCCACGGGGGACAGGGGGTCGGTCAGCCCCAGCATTTT. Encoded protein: CASSPHGGQGVGQPQHF.

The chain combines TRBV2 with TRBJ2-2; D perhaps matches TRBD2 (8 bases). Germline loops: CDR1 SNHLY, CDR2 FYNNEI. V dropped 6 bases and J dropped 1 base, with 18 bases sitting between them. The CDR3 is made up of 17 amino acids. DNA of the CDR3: TGTGCCAGCAGCGCCTACGGGAGGGGGCAGAACACCGGGGAGCTGTTTTTT. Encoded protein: CASSAYGRGQNTGELFF.

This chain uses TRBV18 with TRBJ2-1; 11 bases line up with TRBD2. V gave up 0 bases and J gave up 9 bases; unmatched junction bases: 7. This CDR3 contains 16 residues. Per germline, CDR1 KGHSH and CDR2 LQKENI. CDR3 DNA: TGTGCCAGCTCACCACCAGGGCTAGCGGGGGGCAGTGAGCAGTTCTTC. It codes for CASSPPGLAGGSEQFF.

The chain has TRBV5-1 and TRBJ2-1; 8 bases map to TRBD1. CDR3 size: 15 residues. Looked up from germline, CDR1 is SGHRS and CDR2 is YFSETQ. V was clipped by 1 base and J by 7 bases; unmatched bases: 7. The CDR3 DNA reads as TGCGCCAGCAGCTTGTCAGGGGGCGCTTGGAATGAGCAGTTCTTC. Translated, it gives CASSLSGGAWNEQFF.

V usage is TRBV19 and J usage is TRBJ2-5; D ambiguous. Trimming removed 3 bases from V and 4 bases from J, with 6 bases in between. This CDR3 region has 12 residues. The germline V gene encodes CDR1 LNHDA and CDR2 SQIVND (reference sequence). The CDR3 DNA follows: TGTGCCAGTAGTATTTGGGGAGAGACCCAGTACTTC. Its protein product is CASSIWGETQYF.

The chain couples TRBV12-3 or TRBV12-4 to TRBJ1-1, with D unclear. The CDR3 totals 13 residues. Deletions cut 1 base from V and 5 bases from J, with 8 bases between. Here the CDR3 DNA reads TGTGCCAGCAGTTTAGTAAGGGATACTGAAGCTTTCTTT. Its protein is CASSLVRDTEAFF.

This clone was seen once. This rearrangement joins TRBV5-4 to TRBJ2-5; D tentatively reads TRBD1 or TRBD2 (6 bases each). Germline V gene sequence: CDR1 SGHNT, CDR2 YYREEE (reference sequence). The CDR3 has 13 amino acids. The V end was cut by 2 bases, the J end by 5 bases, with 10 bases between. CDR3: CASSFPGGETQYF. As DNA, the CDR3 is TGTGCCAGCAGCTTTCCCGGGGGCGAGACCCAGTACTTC.

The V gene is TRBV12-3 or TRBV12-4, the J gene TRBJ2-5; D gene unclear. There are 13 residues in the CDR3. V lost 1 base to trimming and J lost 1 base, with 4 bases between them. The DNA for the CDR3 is TGTGCCAGCAGTTTAGAGCGCCAAGAGACCCAGTACTTC. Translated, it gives CASSLERQETQYF.

The CDR3 bases are TGTGCCAGCAGTTACTCGACGGTATCCTACGAGCAGTACGTC. Translating gives CASSYSTVSYEQYV. The chain couples TRBV6-6 to TRBJ2-7; D is ambiguous. This CDR3 spans 14 amino acids. V was shortened by 0 bases and J by 1 base, with 7 bases between the two germline ends. Germline V CDR1 and CDR2: MNHNY, SVGAGI (reference sequence).

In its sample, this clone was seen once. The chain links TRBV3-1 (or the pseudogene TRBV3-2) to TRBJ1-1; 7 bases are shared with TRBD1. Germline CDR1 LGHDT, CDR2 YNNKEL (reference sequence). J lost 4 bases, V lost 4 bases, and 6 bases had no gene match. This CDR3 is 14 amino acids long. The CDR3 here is CASSRVQGGTEAFF. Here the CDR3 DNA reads TGTGCCAGCAGCCGAGTCCAGGGGGGCACTGAAGCTTTCTTT.

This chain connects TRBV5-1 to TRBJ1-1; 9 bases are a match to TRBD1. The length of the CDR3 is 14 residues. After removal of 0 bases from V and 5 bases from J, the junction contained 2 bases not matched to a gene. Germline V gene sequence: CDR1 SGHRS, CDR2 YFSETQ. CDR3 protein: CASSLGTGETEAFF. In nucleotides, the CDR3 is TGCGCCAGCAGCTTGGGGACAGGGGAGACTGAAGCTTTCTTT.

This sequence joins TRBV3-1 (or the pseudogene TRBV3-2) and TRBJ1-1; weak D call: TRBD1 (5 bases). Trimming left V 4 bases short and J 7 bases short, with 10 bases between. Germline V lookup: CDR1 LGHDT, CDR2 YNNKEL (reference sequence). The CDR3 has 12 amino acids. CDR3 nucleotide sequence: TGTGCCAGCAGCCGTCTCGACAGTGAAGCTTTCTTT. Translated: CASSRLDSEAFF.

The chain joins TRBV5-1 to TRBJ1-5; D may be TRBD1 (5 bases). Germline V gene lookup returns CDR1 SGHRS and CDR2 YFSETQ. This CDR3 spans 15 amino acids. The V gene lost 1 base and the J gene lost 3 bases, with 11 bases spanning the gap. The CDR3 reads CASSLYSGNNQPQHF. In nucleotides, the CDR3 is TGCGCCAGCAGCTTGTATTCAGGGAACAATCAGCCCCAGCATTTT.

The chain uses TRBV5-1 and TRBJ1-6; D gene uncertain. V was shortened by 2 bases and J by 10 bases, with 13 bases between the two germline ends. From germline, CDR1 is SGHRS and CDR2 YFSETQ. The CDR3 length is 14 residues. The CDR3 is CASSLALPVSPLHF. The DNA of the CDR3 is TGCGCCAGCAGCTTAGCCCTACCGGTCTCACCCCTCCACTTT.

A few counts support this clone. The CDR3 DNA reads as TGTGCCAGCAGCTCGGGACAGGGGTCTGTGCCCCAGCATTTT. This sequence encodes CASSSGQGSVPQHF. The V call is TRBV7-9, the J call TRBJ1-5, with 10 bases aligning to TRBD1. V was clipped by 4 bases and J by 9 bases; unmatched bases: 6. Germline lookup yields CDR1 SEHNR and CDR2 FQNEAQ (reference sequence). The length of the CDR3 is 14 residues.

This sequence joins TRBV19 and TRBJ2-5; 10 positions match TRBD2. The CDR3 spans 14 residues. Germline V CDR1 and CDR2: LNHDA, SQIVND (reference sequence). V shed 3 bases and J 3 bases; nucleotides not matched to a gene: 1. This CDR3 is CASSITSGEETQYF. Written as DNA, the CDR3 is TGTGCCAGTAGTATCACTAGCGGGGAAGAGACCCAGTACTTC.